The 28 T cell receptor beta chains below come from one sample, sequenced in a study of shared clonotypes between healthy human individuals. Produced via immunoSEQ multiplex PCR; TCRdb's table is partial and in-frame only. The sample lists millions of clones, about 92% seen once, with more than 0.12% in the top ten. The material sequenced was naive CD4+ T cells sorted from blood. The subset: CD45RA+ positively selected. These TCRs come from a man aged 18 to 29 in good health.

This chain links TRBV10-1 with TRBJ2-5; unclear D gene. The CDR3 totals 13 residues. The germline CDR1 and CDR2 sequences are WNHNN and SYGVQD (reference sequence). Trimming left V 5 bases short and J 1 base short, with 8 bases between. CDR3: CASSMTFQETQYF. CDR3 sequence (DNA): TGCGCCAGCAGTATGACATTCCAAGAGACCCAGTACTTC.

The chain recombines TRBV9 with TRBJ2-1, with a possible D match to TRBD2 (7 bases). V lost 0 bases and J lost 8, with 15 bases in between. The CDR3 has 15 residues. Germline-derived CDR1 and CDR2 are SGDLS and YYNGEE. The DNA of the CDR3 is TGTGCCAGCAGCGTAGTGAGGGGGGGCGTATATGAGCAGTTCTTC. It encodes CASSVVRGGVYEQFF.

The chain uses TRBV18 and TRBJ1-2; D gene uncertain. Per the germline V gene, CDR1 is KGHSH and CDR2 is LQKENI. The length of the CDR3 is 9 residues. Trimming stripped 5 bases from V and 13 bases from J, with 8 bases between. CDR3 sequence: CASSLRRTF. CDR3 sequence (DNA): TGTGCCAGCTCATTACGCCGCACCTTC.

This chain joins TRBV14 and TRBJ1-4; D is ambiguous. The V gene's germline CDR1 is SGHDN and CDR2 FVKESK. This CDR3 is built from 16 residues. The germline V and J ends were trimmed by 3 bases and 5 bases, with 16 bases remaining between them. In DNA form, the CDR3 reads TGTGCCAGCAGCCAGTTAAACCCGGGAGCGAATGAAAAACTGTTTTTT. Translation gives CASSQLNPGANEKLFF.

This rearrangement joins TRBV19 to TRBJ2-7; TRBD1 aligns across 9 bases. This CDR3 contains 15 residues. Germline CDR1 reads LNHDA; CDR2 reads SQIVND (reference sequence). The V gene end was trimmed by 5 bases and the J gene end by 2 bases; junction bases not matched to a gene: 7. The CDR3 DNA follows: TGTGCCAGTAGTTCGGGACAGGGAGGGCCCTACGAGCAGTACTTC. Translation gives CASSSGQGGPYEQYF.

This chain joins TRBV10-2 and TRBJ2-2, with 8 bases identical to TRBD2. CDR3 length equals 14 residues. V trimming: 7 bases; J trimming: 6 bases; junction bases outside the gene matches: 7. In germline, CDR1 is WSHSY, CDR2 SAAADI. In nucleotides, the CDR3 is TGCGCCAGCACCTTGGGACTAGGGGCCGGGGAGCTGTTTTTT. Translated, it gives CASTLGLGAGELFF.

This CDR3 is CASSPDLTYNEQFF. The DNA for the CDR3 is TGTGCCAGCAGTCCGGACCTGACCTACAATGAGCAGTTCTTC. The rearrangement links TRBV2 to TRBJ2-1; D unclear. Germline CDR1 and CDR2: SNHLY and FYNNEI. V shed 5 bases and J shed 2 bases, with 10 bases lying between them. The CDR3 consists of 14 residues.

The chain has TRBV6-6 and TRBJ2-2, with D maybe TRBD1 (5 bases). With 5 bases removed from V and 4 bases from J, the gap between germline ends came to 14 bases. The CDR3 runs 15 residues. Looked up from germline, CDR1 is MNHNY and CDR2 is SVGAGI (reference sequence). CDR3 DNA: TGTGCCAGCAGTGTCCAGGCAGGGTCCACCGGGGAGCTGTTTTTT. Translated: CASSVQAGSTGELFF.

A note on this clone: The same CDR3 is also encoded by other DNA sequences in this sample. The chain recombines TRBV6-5 with TRBJ2-1, with 13 bases fitting TRBD2. Germline loops: CDR1 MNHEY, CDR2 SVGAGI. This CDR3 has 16 amino acids. The trim removed 0 bases at V and 6 bases at J, leaving 2 bases unmatched. Here the CDR3 DNA reads TGTGCCAGCAGTTACTCGCGACTAGCGGGAGGCAATGAGCAGTTCTTC. Encoded protein: CASSYSRLAGGNEQFF.

The chain is built from TRBV5-1 and TRBJ2-3; 9 nucleotides align to TRBD2. V dropped 2 bases and J dropped 4; count of bases not matched to a gene: 8. The germline CDR1 and CDR2 sequences are SGHRS and YFSETQ. The CDR3 extends over 16 amino acids. The CDR3 protein is CASSLGLGGRADTQYF. The CDR3 nucleotides read TGCGCCAGCAGCTTAGGGCTTGGCGGGAGGGCAGATACGCAGTATTTT.

The J gene is TRBJ2-1, the V gene TRBV7-2; the D gene is possibly TRBD2 (6 bases). This CDR3 is built from 14 residues. V was shortened by 5 bases and J by 8 bases, with 16 bases between the two germline ends. The germline CDR1 and CDR2 sequences are SGHTA and FQGNSA. The CDR3 nucleotides read TGTGCCAGCAGCCCCGAAGTAGCGGTGGATGAGCAGTTCTTC. Its protein product is CASSPEVAVDEQFF.

A single count supports this clone. The chain links TRBV11-2 to TRBJ1-1; D call uncertain. Germline values: CDR1 SGHAT, CDR2 FQNNGV. This CDR3 has 13 amino acids. V was clipped by 3 bases and J by 3 bases, with 8 bases between them. CDR3 in DNA: TGTGCCAGCAGCTTGGCGAGGTACACTGAAGCTTTCTTT. It encodes CASSLARYTEAFF.

The chain links TRBV6-6 to TRBJ2-3, with D maybe TRBD1 (6 bases). The length of the CDR3 is 14 residues. Germline CDR1 and CDR2: MNHNY and SVGAGI (reference sequence). Trimming took off 5 bases at V and 6 bases at J, with 15 bases between the two ends. CDR3 nucleotide sequence: TGTGCCAGCAGTCGGGACACGGTTGTGGATACGCAGTATTTT. This codes for CASSRDTVVDTQYF.

The chain links TRBV7-6 to TRBJ2-3, with D tentatively TRBD1 (5 bases). The V gene's germline CDR1 is SGHVS and CDR2 FNYEAQ. Trimming stripped 5 bases from V and 10 bases from J, with 10 bases between. This CDR3 is 11 amino acids long. CDR3 amino acids: CASSQDTSQYF. In DNA, the CDR3 is TGTGCCAGCAGCCAGGACACTTCGCAGTATTTT.

With regard to this clone: One end of the junction varies from germline; a read error may be responsible. The chain has TRBV30 and TRBJ2-1, with 9 bases matching TRBD2. The CDR3 spans 12 residues. Germline V CDR1 and CDR2: GTSNPN, SVGIG (reference sequence). In DNA, the CDR3 is TGTGCCTGGATAATGGCGGGAGGGCCTGGTCTCTTC. It yields the protein CAWIMAGGPGLF.

The genes are TRBV5-5 and TRBJ2-4, with TRBD1 matching 9 bases. This CDR3 comprises 18 residues. The ends lost 0 bases at V and 4 bases at J; junction bases unmatched: 11. Germline-derived CDR1 and CDR2 are SGHKS and YYEKEE (reference sequence). CDR3: CASSLAPRTGVEKNIQYF. For the CDR3, the DNA is TGTGCCAGCAGCTTGGCCCCCAGGACAGGGGTTGAAAAAAACATTCAGTACTTC.

The chain combines TRBV2 with TRBJ2-5; 7 bases match TRBD2. Germline V CDR1 and CDR2: SNHLY, FYNNEI. V shed 4 bases and J 5 bases; nucleotides not matched to a gene: 10. The CDR3 runs 15 residues. The CDR3 coding sequence is TGTGCCAGCAGTGCGTTCACCAGGGAGGGGGAGACCCAGTACTTC. Translating gives CASSAFTREGETQYF.

V is TRBV6-5 and J is TRBJ2-1; D may be TRBD1 or TRBD2 (5 bases each). CDR1 MNHEY and CDR2 SVGAGI come from the germline V gene. With 7 bases removed from V and 6 bases from J, the gap between germline ends came to 13 bases. The CDR3 covers 13 residues. The CDR3 DNA reads TGTGCCAGCATCATGGCAGGGACCAATGAGCAGTTCTTC. It translates to CASIMAGTNEQFF.

This chain links TRBV7-8 with TRBJ2-7, with D possibly TRBD2 on 6 matching bases. The length of the CDR3 is 15 residues. Germline-derived CDR1 and CDR2 are SGHVS and FQNEAQ. Deletions cut 1 base from V and 1 base from J, with 11 bases between. This chain's CDR3 is CASSLGPEGSYEQYF. The DNA for the CDR3 is TGTGCCAGCAGCTTAGGTCCGGAGGGATCCTACGAGCAGTACTTC.

This chain connects TRBV19 to TRBJ1-1, with D possibly matching TRBD1 (6 bases). The V end was cut by 6 bases, the J end by 0 bases, with 11 bases between. The CDR3 is made up of 14 amino acids. In germline, CDR1 is LNHDA, CDR2 SQIVND (reference sequence). CDR3 nucleotides: TGTGCCAGTAGACCCGACAGGCTGAACACTGAAGCTTTCTTT. Protein: CASRPDRLNTEAFF.

The V call is TRBV5-1, the J call TRBJ2-6, with a possible D match to TRBD1 (7 bases). The germline V gene has CDR1 SGHRS and CDR2 YFSETQ. The CDR3 sequence is 17 residues long. V was clipped by 4 bases and J by 0 bases, with 14 bases between them. CDR3 nucleotide sequence: TGCGCCAGCAGCCCCGGCGGGGACAGCTCTGGGGCCAACGTCCTGACTTTC. This codes for CASSPGGDSSGANVLTF.

This clone was recorded a few times. This chain joins TRBV5-1 and TRBJ2-1, with 15 bases that match TRBD2. The J segment lost 6 bases and the V segment lost 0 bases, leaving 13 bases of the junction unmatched. The germline V gene has CDR1 SGHRS and CDR2 YFSETQ. This CDR3 is 20 amino acids long. Here the CDR3 DNA reads TGCGCCAGCAGCTTGGGAATGAGGACTAGCGGGAGGGCCTCGGTCAATGAGCAGTTCTTC. Its translation is CASSLGMRTSGRASVNEQFF.

This chain uses TRBV5-4 with TRBJ2-7; TRBD2 aligns across 11 bases. Trimming at V came to 2 bases and at J to 5 bases, leaving 6 bases not matched to a gene. Per germline, CDR1 SGHNT and CDR2 YYREEE (reference sequence). The CDR3 has 15 amino acids. This CDR3 reads CASSLLAGGPDEQYF. CDR3 nucleotide sequence: TGTGCCAGCAGCTTATTAGCGGGGGGGCCAGACGAGCAGTACTTC.

The chain is built from TRBV6-4 and TRBJ2-7, with D hard to call. Trimming cost V 8 bases and J 5 bases, with 16 bases left between them. The germline V gene has CDR1 MRHNA and CDR2 SNTAGT. CDR3 size: 13 residues. The CDR3 region is CASGPLRVHEQYF. CDR3 DNA: TGTGCCAGCGGGCCTCTTAGGGTTCACGAGCAGTACTTC.

The V gene is TRBV6-6, the J gene TRBJ2-3; 10 bases match TRBD2. The CDR3 covers 15 residues. V gave up 5 bases and J gave up 0 bases; unmatched junction bases: 2. Germline CDR1 is MNHNY and CDR2 is SVGAGI (reference sequence). The CDR3 loop is CASSTTSGSTDTQYF. The DNA for the CDR3 is TGTGCCAGCAGTACGACTAGCGGGAGCACAGATACGCAGTATTTT.

This chain uses TRBV11-2 with TRBJ2-3; no clear D gene. Germline assignment: CDR1 SGHAT and CDR2 FQNNGV. The CDR3 length is 12 residues. Trimming removed 5 bases from V and 5 bases from J, with 8 bases in between. CDR3 DNA: TGTGCCAGCAGCCTTTGGGTAGATACGCAGTATTTT. This codes for CASSLWVDTQYF.

V gene TRBV11-2 combines with J gene TRBJ2-7; 7 bases fit TRBD2. V shed 5 bases and J 6 bases; nucleotides not matched to a gene: 4. The CDR3 runs 12 residues. The germline gives CDR1 SGHAT, CDR2 FQNNGV. This CDR3 is CASSPGGSEQYF. CDR3 DNA sequence: TGTGCCAGCAGCCCGGGGGGTTCCGAGCAGTACTTC.

The V gene is TRBV7-2, the J gene TRBJ2-7, with TRBD1 as a possible D gene (6 bases). Trimming removed 0 bases from V and 5 bases from J, with 17 bases in between. Germline CDR1 reads SGHTA; CDR2 reads FQGNSA. The CDR3 runs to 16 residues. CDR3 residues: CASSLAGAGAFHEQYF. The CDR3 coding sequence is TGTGCCAGCAGCTTAGCCGGAGCAGGGGCTTTCCACGAGCAGTACTTC.